The sequence of this T cell receptor beta chain was determined in a study of T cell responses to AZD1222 COVID-19 vaccine. The table came from immunoSEQ multiplex PCR; TCRdb's copy has only in-frame clones and leaves some out. The top ten clones hold roughly 7.5% of a sample with tens of thousands of clones, 86% of them seen once. The V gene's germline CDR1 is MDHEN and CDR2 SYDVKM. The CDR3 runs to 13 residues. The V segment lost 11 bases and the J segment 4 bases; nucleotides outside the gene matches: 10. This sequence originates from an adult in good health. The V call is TRBV28, the J call TRBJ1-2; 7 positions agree with TRBD1. This sample comprised peripheral blood, obtained on day 0 of AZD1222 vaccination. The chain's CDR3 is CASRGTARYGYTF. The CDR3 DNA reads TGTGCCTCAAGGGGGACAGCCCGCTATGGCTACACCTTC.